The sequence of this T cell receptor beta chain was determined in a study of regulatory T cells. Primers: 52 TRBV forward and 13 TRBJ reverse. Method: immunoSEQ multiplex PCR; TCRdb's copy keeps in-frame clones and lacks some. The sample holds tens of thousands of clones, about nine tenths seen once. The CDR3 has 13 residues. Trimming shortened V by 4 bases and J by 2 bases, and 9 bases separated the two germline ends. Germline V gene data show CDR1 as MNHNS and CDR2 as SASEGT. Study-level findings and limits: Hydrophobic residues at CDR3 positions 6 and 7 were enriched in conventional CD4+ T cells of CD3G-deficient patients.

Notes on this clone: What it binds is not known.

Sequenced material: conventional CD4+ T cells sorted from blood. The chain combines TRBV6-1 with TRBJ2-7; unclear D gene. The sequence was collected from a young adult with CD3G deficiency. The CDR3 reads CASSAVGAYEQYF. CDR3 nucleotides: TGTGCCAGCAGTGCCGTCGGTGCCTACGAGCAGTACTTC.